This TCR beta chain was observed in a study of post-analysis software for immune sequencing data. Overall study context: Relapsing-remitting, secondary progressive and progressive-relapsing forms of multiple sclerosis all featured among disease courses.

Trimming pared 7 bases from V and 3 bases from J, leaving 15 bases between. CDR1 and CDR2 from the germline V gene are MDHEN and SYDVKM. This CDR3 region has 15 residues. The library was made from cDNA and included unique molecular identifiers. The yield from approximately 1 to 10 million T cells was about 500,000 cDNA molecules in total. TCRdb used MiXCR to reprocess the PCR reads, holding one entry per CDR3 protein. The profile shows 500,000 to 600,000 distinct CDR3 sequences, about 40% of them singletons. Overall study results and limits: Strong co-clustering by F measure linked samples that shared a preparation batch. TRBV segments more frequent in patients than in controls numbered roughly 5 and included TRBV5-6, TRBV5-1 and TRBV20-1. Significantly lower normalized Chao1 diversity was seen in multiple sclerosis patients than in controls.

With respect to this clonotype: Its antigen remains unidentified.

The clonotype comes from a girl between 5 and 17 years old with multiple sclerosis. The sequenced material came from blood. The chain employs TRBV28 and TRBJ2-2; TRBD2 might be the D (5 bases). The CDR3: CASTHGEGYTGELFF. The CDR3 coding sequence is TGTGCCAGCACCCATGGAGAGGGTTACACCGGGGAGCTGTTTTTT. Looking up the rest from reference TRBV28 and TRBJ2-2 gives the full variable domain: DVKVTQSSRYLVKRTGEKVFLECVQDMDHENMFWYRQDPGLGLRLIYFSYDVKMKEKGDIPEGYSVSREKKERFSLILESASTNQTSMYLCASTHGEGYTGELFFGEGSRLTVL.